This T cell receptor beta chain is drawn from a study of blood T cell repertoires in COVID-19. Study background: COVID-19 samples from acute and convalescent phases originated in the United States, Italy and Spain. The analysed material was cDNA or gDNA that came from T cells, B-cell-depleted T cells, or PBMCs.

Original data processing: Amplification from reference gene primers served as the basis for estimated nucleated cell counts. The protocol was immunoSEQ multiplex PCR, while the TCRdb copy is restricted to in-frame clones and leaves out a portion. Clonal size and the V and J genes are those of that table, whereas D and trimming came from the DNA. The table lists around 94,000 clones, about 90% of them singletons. CDR1 is ENHRY and CDR2 is SYGVKD in the germline V gene. CDR3 length: 15 residues. Trimming stripped 1 base from V and 7 bases from J, with 16 bases between. V is TRBV10-3 and J is TRBJ1-2; tentatively, D is TRBD1 (5 bases). Sequenced sample: peripheral blood. The sequence came from a man over 45 with active COVID-19. The CDR3 nucleotides are TGTGCCATCAGTGAGTTCGAACCAGGGCGGGGTGGCTACACCTTC. Translated: CAISEFEPGRGGYTF.